These 19 T cell receptor beta chains originate from one sample sequenced in a study of blood T cells in healthy people across ages. Next came a second PCR, run for about 7 to 12 cycles, which used a sample-barcoded 5' primer along with a J-beta primer mix. MiXCR, run by TCRdb on the 5' RACE reads, gives a single entry per CDR3 protein. This table holds about 290,000 distinct CDR3 sequences, 25% to 30% found once. Source material: blood. The receptors shown here come from a woman aged 65 to 85 in good health.

This clonotype was recorded a few times. The chain recombines TRBV18 with TRBJ2-1; the match to TRBD1 covers 10 bases. Judging by the DNA end, TRBJ2-5 fits better; the J call may be wrong. Germline V lookup: CDR1 KGHSH, CDR2 LQKENI. The CDR3 consists of 14 residues. The CDR3 region is CASSPGTGEETQYF. The CDR3 DNA is TGTGCCAGCTCACCAGGGACAGGGGAAGAGACCCAGTACTTC.

The chain combines TRBV3-1 with TRBJ2-5, with D possibly being TRBD1 (6 bases). V was pared by 1 base and J by 2 bases, with 14 bases between. The CDR3 totals 16 residues. Germline CDR1 is LGHDT and CDR2 is YNNKEL (reference sequence). The CDR3 is CASSQGAGVGQETQYF. CDR3 DNA sequence: TGTGCCAGCAGCCAAGGGGCAGGGGTGGGTCAAGAGACCCAGTACTTC.

CDR3 region: CATSNGAEKLFF. CDR3 nucleotides: TGTGCCACCAGCAACGGGGCTGAAAAACTGTTTTTT. The chain couples TRBV15 to TRBJ1-4; a possible D gene is TRBD1 (5 bases). Trimming pared 4 bases from V and 7 bases from J, leaving 7 bases between. The germline gives CDR1 LNHNV, CDR2 YYDKDF (reference sequence). The CDR3 sequence is 12 residues long.

V is TRBV12-3 or TRBV12-4 and J is TRBJ1-4, with 7 positions matching TRBD1. The ends lost 3 bases at V and 6 bases at J; junction bases unmatched: 7. This CDR3 region has 15 residues. The CDR3 DNA reads as TGTGCCAGCAGTTTCCGACAGGGAGGAGATGAAAAACTGTTTTTT. This codes for CASSFRQGGDEKLFF.

The chain links TRBV27 to TRBJ1-2; no clear D gene. In germline, CDR1 is MNHEY, CDR2 SMNVEV (reference sequence). With 0 bases removed from V and 2 bases from J, the gap between germline ends came to 13 bases. CDR3 length: 16 residues. In DNA, the CDR3 is TGTGCCAGCAGTTTATCCGCCCCATTGGCCAACTATGGCTACACCTTC. Its protein is CASSLSAPLANYGYTF.

Points on this clonotype: A read error may account for a junction end that differs from germline. The V gene is TRBV7-9, the J gene TRBJ2-3; 7 bases match TRBD1. Germline CDR1 and CDR2: SEHNR and FQNEAQ (reference sequence). The CDR3 extends over 14 amino acids. DNA of the CDR3: TGTGCCAGCAGTTTAGCTACAGGGGCGGATACGCAGTATTTT. Protein product: CASSLATGADTQYF. The entire variable domain, with the rest obtained from reference TRBV7-9 and TRBJ2-3, is as follows: DTGVSQNPRHKITKRGQNVTFRCDPISEHNRLYWYRQTLGQGPEFLTYFQNEAQLEKSRLLSDRFSAERPKGSFSTLEIQRTEQGDSAMYLCASSLATGADTQYFGPGTRLTVL.

The rearrangement uses TRBV20-1 and TRBJ2-3, with TRBD2 matching over 11 bases. Germline values: CDR1 DFQATT, CDR2 SNEGSKA (reference sequence). Trimming took 0 bases from V and 4 from J; bases not matched to a gene: 3. This CDR3 comprises 15 residues. This chain's CDR3 is CSARETSGKADTQYF. The CDR3 DNA sequence: TGCAGTGCTAGAGAGACTAGCGGGAAGGCAGATACGCAGTATTTT.

V and J are TRBV7-9 and TRBJ2-7, with D possibly matching TRBD1 (6 bases). This CDR3 is 13 amino acids long. V lost 5 bases and J 6 bases, leaving 14 bases between the germline ends. Germline loops: CDR1 SEHNR, CDR2 FQNEAQ (reference sequence). CDR3 nucleotides: TGTGCCAGCAGCGATTCAGGGGTTGGCGAGCAGTACTTC. It codes for CASSDSGVGEQYF.

This clonotype was observed a handful of times. This chain links TRBV2 with TRBJ2-1; possible D gene TRBD2, 6 bases. The CDR3 is 13 residues long. V was cut by 7 bases and J by 6 bases, with 13 bases left in between. CDR1 SNHLY and CDR2 FYNNEI come from the germline V gene. DNA of the CDR3: TGTGCCAGCAAAAGGGACTCCCTCAATGAGCAGTTCTTC. It yields the protein CASKRDSLNEQFF.

This sequence joins TRBV11-2 and TRBJ2-3; no reliable D call. The V and J ends lost 0 bases and 1 base respectively, with 8 bases between them. Germline CDR1 SGHAT, CDR2 FQNNGV. The length of the CDR3 is 15 residues. The CDR3 DNA sequence: TGTGCCAGCAGCTTAGATCTACAAGGCACAGATACGCAGTATTTT. It encodes CASSLDLQGTDTQYF.

This clonotype was seen a few times. The gene calls are TRBV7-2 and TRBJ2-5; 10 nucleotides align to TRBD2. The closer fit of TRBJ2-1 to the DNA end suggests the J call may be wrong. The CDR3 length is 16 residues. CDR1 is SGHTA and CDR2 is FQGNSA in the germline V gene. CDR3 coding DNA: TGTGCCAGCAGCTTAGCGGCAGCGGGAGGGATGAATGAGCAGTTCTTC. It specifies CASSLAAAGGMNEQFF.

This rearrangement joins TRBV12-3 or TRBV12-4 to TRBJ1-3, with D unclear. Trimming left V 6 bases short and J 6 bases short, with 12 bases between. The CDR3 covers 13 residues. The CDR3 nucleotides read TGTGCCAGCAGCCTTATTCAGGAAAACACCATATATTTT. Translated: CASSLIQENTIYF.

The chain employs TRBV29-1 and TRBJ1-1, with 11 bases identical to TRBD1. This CDR3 is 15 amino acids long. Germline V CDR1 and CDR2: SQVTM, ANQGSEA. J was trimmed by 6 bases and V by 6 bases; bases with no gene match: 12. Here the CDR3 DNA reads TGCAGCGTGAAAGGACAGGGGGCTTTGAAGTCTGAAGCTTTCTTT. It encodes CSVKGQGALKSEAFF.

V and J are TRBV6-2 or TRBV6-3 and TRBJ2-7, with 7 bases identical to TRBD2. The V gene's germline CDR1 is MNHEY and CDR2 SVGEGT. Trimming took 10 bases from V and 9 from J; bases not matched to a gene: 15. The CDR3 loop spans 13 amino acids. The CDR3 sequence is CATLPTGLVGQYF. The CDR3 DNA reads TGTGCCACCCTACCCACCGGACTAGTCGGGCAGTACTTC.

This chain joins TRBV6-6 and TRBJ1-2; weak D call: TRBD1 (6 bases). The CDR3 extends over 12 amino acids. Germline V gives CDR1 MNHNY, CDR2 SVGAGI (reference sequence). Trimming removed 11 bases at V and 2 bases at J, with 12 bases between. The CDR3 reads CALRGGNYGYTF. The DNA of the CDR3 is TGTGCCTTGAGGGGGGGGAACTATGGCTACACCTTC.

This chain connects TRBV12-3 or TRBV12-4 to TRBJ1-2, with TRBD1 matching over 10 bases. Trimming removed 5 bases from V and 8 bases from J; junction bases left unmatched: 14. The CDR3 extends over 16 amino acids. The chain's CDR3 is CASSPAGGQGMGGYTF. Here the CDR3 DNA reads TGTGCCAGCAGTCCCGCGGGGGGACAGGGGATGGGAGGCTACACCTTC.

The rearrangement uses TRBV10-3 and TRBJ2-5; D is undetermined. This CDR3 is 14 amino acids long. Germline CDR1 reads ENHRY; CDR2 reads SYGVKD. With 0 bases removed from V and 3 bases from J, the gap between germline ends came to 8 bases. Here the CDR3 DNA reads TGTGCCATCAGTGAGTCGGCGGAAAAAGAGACCCAGTACTTC. Amino acid sequence: CAISESAEKETQYF.

The chain has TRBV28 and TRBJ1-6; no firm D call. Germline V gene data show CDR1 as MDHEN and CDR2 as SYDVKM. The CDR3 extends over 14 amino acids. V lost 4 bases, J lost 13 bases, and 17 bases lay in between. The CDR3: CASSSQGGLFPLHF. The CDR3 DNA reads TGTGCCAGCAGTTCCCAAGGAGGCCTCTTTCCCCTCCACTTT. The whole variable domain, remainder taken from reference TRBV28 and TRBJ1-6, is DVKVTQSSRYLVKRTGEKVFLECVQDMDHENMFWYRQDPGLGLRLIYFSYDVKMKEKGDIPEGYSVSREKKERFSLILESASTNQTSMYLCASSSQGGLFPLHFGNGTRLTVT.

This chain connects TRBV20-1 to TRBJ1-3, with 9 bases fitting TRBD1. CDR3 size: 16 residues. V shed 4 bases and J 2 bases; nucleotides not matched to a gene: 9. CDR1 and CDR2 (germline): DFQATT, SNEGSKA (reference sequence). The CDR3 sequence is CSATSGQGLAGNTIYF. CDR3 bases: TGCAGTGCTACCTCGGGACAGGGTCTTGCTGGAAACACCATATATTTT.